The clone carrying this T cell receptor (beta chain) has only a few counts. This specimen belongs to a study of Graves' ophthalmopathy and Graves' hyperthyroidism. RNA transcripts yielded amplified TCR beta CDR3 regions. HTBI-primed first-round RT-PCR preceded second-round multiplex PCR. TCRdb fed the multiplex PCR reads into MiXCR, producing one record per CDR3 protein. The profile shows hundreds of thousands of distinct CDR3 sequences, over 20% of them singletons. The sequencing input was peripheral blood. The clonotype was recovered from a woman aged 18-30 years with stable Graves' hyperthyroidism. Some clones in this sample may be carry-over from other donors' samples.

CDR3: CASSRGDVRAFF. The CDR3 bases are TGTGCCAGCTCACGAGGGGACGTTCGAGCTTTCTTT. The chain recombines TRBV18 with TRBJ1-1, with D possibly matching TRBD1 (5 bases). CDR3 length: 12 residues. Germline values: CDR1 KGHSH, CDR2 LQKENI. Trimming pared 4 bases from V and 10 bases from J, leaving 13 bases between.